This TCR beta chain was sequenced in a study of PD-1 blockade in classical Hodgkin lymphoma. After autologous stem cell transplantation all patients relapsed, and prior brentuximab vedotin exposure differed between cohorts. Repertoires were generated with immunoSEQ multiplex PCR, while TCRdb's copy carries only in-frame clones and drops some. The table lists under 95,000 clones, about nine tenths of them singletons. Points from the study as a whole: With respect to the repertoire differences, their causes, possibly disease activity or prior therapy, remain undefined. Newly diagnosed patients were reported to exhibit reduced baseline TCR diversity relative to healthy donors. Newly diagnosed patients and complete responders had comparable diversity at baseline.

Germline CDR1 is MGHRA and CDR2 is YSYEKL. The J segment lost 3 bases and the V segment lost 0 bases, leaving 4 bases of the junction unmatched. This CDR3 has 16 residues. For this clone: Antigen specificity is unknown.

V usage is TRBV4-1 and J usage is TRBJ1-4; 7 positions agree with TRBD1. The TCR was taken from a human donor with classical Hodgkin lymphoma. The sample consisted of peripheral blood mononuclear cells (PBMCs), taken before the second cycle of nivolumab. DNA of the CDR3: TGCGCCAGCAGCCAAGAGGAGGGGGCAGCTAATGAAAAACTGTTTTTT. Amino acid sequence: CASSQEEGAANEKLFF.